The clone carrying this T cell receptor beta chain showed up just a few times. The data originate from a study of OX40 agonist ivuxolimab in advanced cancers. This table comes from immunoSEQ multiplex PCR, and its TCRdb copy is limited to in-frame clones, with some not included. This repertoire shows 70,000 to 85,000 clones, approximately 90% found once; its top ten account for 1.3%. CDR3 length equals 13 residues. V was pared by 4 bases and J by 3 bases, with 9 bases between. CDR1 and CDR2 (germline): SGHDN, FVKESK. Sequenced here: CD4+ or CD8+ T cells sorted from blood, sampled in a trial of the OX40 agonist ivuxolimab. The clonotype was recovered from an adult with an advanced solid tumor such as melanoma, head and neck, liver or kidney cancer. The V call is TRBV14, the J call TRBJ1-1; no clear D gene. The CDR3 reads CASSLTRDTEAFF. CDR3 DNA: TGTGCCAGCAGCCTCACCCGGGACACTGAAGCTTTCTTT.